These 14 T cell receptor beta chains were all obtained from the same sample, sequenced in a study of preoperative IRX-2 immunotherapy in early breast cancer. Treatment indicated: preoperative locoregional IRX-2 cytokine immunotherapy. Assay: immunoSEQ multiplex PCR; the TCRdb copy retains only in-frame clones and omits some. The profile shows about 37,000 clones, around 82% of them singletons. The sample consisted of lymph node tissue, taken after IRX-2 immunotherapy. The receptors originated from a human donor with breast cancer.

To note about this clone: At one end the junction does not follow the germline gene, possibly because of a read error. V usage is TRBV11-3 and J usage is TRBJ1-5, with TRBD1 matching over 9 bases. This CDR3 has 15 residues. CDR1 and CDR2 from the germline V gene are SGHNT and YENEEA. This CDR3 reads CASSPGTGLNQLQHF. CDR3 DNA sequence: TGTGCCAGCAGCCCAGGGACAGGGCTCAATCAGCTCCAGCATTTT.

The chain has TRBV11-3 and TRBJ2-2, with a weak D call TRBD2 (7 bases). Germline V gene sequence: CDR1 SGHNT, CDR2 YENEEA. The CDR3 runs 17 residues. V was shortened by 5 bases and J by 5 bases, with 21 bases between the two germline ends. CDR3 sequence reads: CASSPSSGGWVTGELFF. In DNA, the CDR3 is TGTGCCAGCAGCCCCTCTTCGGGGGGCTGGGTGACCGGGGAGCTGTTTTTT.

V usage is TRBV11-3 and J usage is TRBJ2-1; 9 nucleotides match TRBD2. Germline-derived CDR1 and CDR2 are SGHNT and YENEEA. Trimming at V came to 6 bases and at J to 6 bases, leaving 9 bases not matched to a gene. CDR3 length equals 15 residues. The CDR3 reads CASSLDGGGGNEQFF. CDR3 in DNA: TGTGCCAGCAGTCTCGACGGCGGGGGGGGCAATGAGCAGTTCTTC.

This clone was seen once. The DNA of the CDR3 is TGTGCCAGCCGCCCCGCAGGGGAAAATTCACCCCTCCACTTT. Translation gives CASRPAGENSPLHF. The V call is TRBV6-4, the J call TRBJ1-6; D may be TRBD1 (6 bases). The germline V gene has CDR1 MRHNA and CDR2 SNTAGT. Trimming took 8 bases from V and 7 from J, leaving 15 bases between them. This CDR3 has 14 residues.

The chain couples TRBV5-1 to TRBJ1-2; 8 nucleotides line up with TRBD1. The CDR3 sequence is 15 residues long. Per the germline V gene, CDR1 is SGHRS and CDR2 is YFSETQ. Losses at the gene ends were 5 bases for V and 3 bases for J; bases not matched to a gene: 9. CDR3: CASRRQGSVDYGYTF. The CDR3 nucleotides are TGCGCCAGCAGGAGACAGGGGAGTGTGGACTATGGCTACACCTTC.

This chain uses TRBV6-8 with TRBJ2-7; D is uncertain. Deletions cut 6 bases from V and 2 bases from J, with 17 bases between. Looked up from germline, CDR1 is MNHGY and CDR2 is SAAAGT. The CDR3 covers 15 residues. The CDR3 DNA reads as TGTGCCAGCAGGTGGGAAGCTGTTCCCACCTACGAGCAGTACTTC. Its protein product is CASRWEAVPTYEQYF.

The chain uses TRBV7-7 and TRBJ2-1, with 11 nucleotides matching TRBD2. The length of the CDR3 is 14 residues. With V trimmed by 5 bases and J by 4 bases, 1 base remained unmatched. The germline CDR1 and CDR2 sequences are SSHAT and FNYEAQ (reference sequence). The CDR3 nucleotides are TGTGCCAGCAGCAGACTAGCGGGGTACAATGAGCAGTTCTTC. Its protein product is CASSRLAGYNEQFF.

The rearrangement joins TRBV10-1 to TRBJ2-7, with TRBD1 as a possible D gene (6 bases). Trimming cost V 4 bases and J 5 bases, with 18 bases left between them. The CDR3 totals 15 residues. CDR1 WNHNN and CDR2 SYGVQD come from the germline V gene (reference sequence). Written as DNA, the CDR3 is TGCGCCAGCAGTGGATCCGGGACAAGGTCCCACGAGCAGTACTTC. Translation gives CASSGSGTRSHEQYF.

The CDR3 DNA sequence: TGTGCCAGCAGCCCCCTGGGATTAGCGGGGGGTAGTGAGCAGTTCTTC. It specifies CASSPLGLAGGSEQFF. The chain links TRBV7-7 to TRBJ2-1; 10 bases match TRBD2. The CDR3 contains 16 residues. The germline V gene encodes CDR1 SSHAT and CDR2 FNYEAQ (reference sequence). Losses at the gene ends were 5 bases for V and 9 bases for J; bases not matched to a gene: 13.

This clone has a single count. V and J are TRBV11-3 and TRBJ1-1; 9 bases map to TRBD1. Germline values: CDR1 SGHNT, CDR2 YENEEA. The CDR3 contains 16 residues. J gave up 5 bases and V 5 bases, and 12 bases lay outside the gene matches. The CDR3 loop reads CASSTQTGTGRTEAFF. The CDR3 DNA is TGTGCCAGCAGCACACAGACCGGGACAGGGAGGACTGAAGCTTTCTTT. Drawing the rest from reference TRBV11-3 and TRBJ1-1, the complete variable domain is EAGVVQSPRYKIIEKKQPVAFWCNPISGHNTLYWYLQNLGQGPELLIRYENEEAVDDSQLPKDRFSAERLKGVDSTLKIQPAELGDSAVYLCASSTQTGTGRTEAFFGQGTRLTVV.

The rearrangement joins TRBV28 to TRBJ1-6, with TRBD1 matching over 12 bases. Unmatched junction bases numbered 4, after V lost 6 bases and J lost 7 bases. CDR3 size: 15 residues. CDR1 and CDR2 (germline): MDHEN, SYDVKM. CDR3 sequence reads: CASSSGTGGNSPLHF. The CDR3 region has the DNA TGTGCCAGCAGCTCCGGGACAGGGGGCAATTCACCCCTCCACTTT.

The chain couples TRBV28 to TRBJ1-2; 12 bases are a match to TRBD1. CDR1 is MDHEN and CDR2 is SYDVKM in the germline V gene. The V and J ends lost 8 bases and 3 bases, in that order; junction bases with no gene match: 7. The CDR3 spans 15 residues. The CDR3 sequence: CASRPGTGGHYGYTF. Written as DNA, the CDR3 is TGTGCCAGCCGCCCCGGGACAGGGGGCCACTATGGCTACACCTTC.

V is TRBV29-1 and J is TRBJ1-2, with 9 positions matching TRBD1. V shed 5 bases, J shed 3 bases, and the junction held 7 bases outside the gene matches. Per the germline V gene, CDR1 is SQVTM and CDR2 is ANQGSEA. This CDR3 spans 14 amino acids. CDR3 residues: CSVKGQGVYYGYTF. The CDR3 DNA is TGCAGCGTTAAGGGACAGGGAGTCTACTATGGCTACACCTTC.

DNA for the CDR3: TGTGCCAGCAGCTTAGTTCCCACGAAGGCCTATAGCAATCAGCCCCAGCATTTT. Protein sequence: CASSLVPTKAYSNQPQHF. The rearrangement joins TRBV7-7 to TRBJ1-5; D is ambiguous. This CDR3 has 18 residues. Germline CDR1 SSHAT, CDR2 FNYEAQ (reference sequence). Trimming removed 1 base at V and 0 bases at J, with 16 bases between.